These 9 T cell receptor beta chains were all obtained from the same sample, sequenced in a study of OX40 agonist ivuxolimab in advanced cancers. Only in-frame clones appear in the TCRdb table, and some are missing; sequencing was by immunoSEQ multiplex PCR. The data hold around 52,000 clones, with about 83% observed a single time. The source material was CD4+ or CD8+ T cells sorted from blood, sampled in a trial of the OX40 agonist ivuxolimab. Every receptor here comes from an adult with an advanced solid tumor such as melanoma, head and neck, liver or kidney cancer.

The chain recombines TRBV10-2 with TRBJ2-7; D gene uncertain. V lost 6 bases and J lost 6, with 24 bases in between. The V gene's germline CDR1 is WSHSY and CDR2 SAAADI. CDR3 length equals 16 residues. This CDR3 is CASSQTRGLRAGEQYF. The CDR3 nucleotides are TGCGCCAGCAGCCAAACCCGCGGCCTACGTGCTGGCGAGCAGTACTTC.

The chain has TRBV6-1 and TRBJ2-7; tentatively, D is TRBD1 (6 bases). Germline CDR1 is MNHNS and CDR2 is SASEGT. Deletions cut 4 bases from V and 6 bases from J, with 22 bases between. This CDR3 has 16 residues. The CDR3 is CASSGGTYRAMSEQYF. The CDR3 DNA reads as TGTGCCAGCAGTGGTGGGACATACAGGGCCATGAGCGAGCAGTACTTC.

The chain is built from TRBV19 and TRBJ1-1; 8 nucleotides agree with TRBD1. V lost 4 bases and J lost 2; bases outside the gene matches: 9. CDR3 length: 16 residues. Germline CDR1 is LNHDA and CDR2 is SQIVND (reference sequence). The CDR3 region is CASSRDRHIINTEAFF. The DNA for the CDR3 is TGTGCCAGTAGTAGGGACAGGCACATTATCAACACTGAAGCTTTCTTT. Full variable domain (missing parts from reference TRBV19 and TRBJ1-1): DGGITQSPKYLFRKEGQNVTLSCEQNLNHDAMYWYRQDPGQGLRLIYYSQIVNDFQKGDIAEGYSVSREKKESFPLTVTSAQKNPTAFYLCASSRDRHIINTEAFFGQGTRLTVV.

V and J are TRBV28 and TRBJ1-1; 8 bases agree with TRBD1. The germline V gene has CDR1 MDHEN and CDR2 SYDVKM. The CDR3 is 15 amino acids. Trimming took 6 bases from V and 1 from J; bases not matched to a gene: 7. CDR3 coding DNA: TGTGCCAGCAGCGAAACAGGGGGTAGGAACACTGAAGCTTTCTTT. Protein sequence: CASSETGGRNTEAFF.

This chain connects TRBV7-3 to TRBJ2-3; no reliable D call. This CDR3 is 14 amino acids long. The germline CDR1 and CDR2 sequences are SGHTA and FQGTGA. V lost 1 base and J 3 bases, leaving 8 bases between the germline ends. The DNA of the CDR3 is TGTGCCAGCAGCTTAAGCCTAGGAACAGATACGCAGTATTTT. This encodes CASSLSLGTDTQYF.

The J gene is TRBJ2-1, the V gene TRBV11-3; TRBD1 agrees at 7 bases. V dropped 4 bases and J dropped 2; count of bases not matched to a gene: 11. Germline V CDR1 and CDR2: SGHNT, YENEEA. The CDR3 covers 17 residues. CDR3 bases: TGTGCCAGCAGCTCGGGAAGGAGAGGGGGCCCCTACAATGAGCAGTTCTTC. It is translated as CASSSGRRGGPYNEQFF.

As DNA, the CDR3 is TGTGCCAGCAGTCTAAATCTGGGGGCCGGGGAGCTGTTTTTT. It codes for CASSLNLGAGELFF. V usage is TRBV27 and J usage is TRBJ2-2; D could derive from TRBD1 or TRBD2 (5 bases each). CDR1 and CDR2 from the germline V gene are MNHEY and SMNVEV (reference sequence). The V end was cut by 5 bases, the J end by 6 bases, with 13 bases between. This CDR3 is 14 amino acids long.

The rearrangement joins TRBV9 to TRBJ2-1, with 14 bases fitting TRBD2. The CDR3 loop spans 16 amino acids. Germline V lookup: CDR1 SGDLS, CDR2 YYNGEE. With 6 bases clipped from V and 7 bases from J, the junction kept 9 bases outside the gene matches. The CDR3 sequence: CASTPSGTSGGNEQFF. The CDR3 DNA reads TGTGCCAGCACCCCGAGCGGGACTAGCGGGGGAAATGAGCAGTTCTTC.

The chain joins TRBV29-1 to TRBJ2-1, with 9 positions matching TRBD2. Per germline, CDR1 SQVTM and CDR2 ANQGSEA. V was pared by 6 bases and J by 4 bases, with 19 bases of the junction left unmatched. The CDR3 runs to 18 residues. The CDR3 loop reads CSVILREGVAPYYNEQFF. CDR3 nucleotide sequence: TGCAGCGTGATTTTGCGGGAGGGGGTGGCGCCCTATTACAATGAGCAGTTCTTC.